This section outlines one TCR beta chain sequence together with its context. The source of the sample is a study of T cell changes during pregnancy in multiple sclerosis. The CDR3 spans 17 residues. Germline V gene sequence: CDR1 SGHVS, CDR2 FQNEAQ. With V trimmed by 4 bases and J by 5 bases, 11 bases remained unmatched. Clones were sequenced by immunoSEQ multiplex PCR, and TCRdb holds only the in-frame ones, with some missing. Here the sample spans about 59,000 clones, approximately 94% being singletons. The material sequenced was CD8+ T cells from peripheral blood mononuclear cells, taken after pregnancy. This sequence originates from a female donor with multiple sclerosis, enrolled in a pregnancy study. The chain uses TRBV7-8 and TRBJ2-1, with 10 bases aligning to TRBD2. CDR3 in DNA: TGTGCCAGCAGCTCGTACCTTGGACTAGCGGAGGACAATGAGCAGTTCTTC. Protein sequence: CASSSYLGLAEDNEQFF.